This T cell receptor (beta chain) was found in a study of T cell responses to AZD1222 COVID-19 vaccine. General study findings and limits: Vaccine-associated CD4 TCRs spanned spike, dominant at 160-218 and 743-854.

Trimming left V 4 bases short and J 9 bases short, with 10 bases between. The CDR3 contains 13 residues. Germline-derived CDR1 and CDR2 are SGHNT and YENEEA. Clones were sequenced by immunoSEQ multiplex PCR, and TCRdb holds only the in-frame ones, with some missing. The sample contains about 84,000 clones, nearly 90% of which appear only once. Regarding this clone: Antigen unknown.

The receptor comes from an adult in good health. Material: peripheral blood, obtained on day 0 of AZD1222 vaccination. This chain links TRBV11-3 with TRBJ1-6; D is unresolved. This CDR3 is CASSSDPGSPLHF. In DNA, the CDR3 is TGTGCCAGCAGCTCCGACCCCGGTTCACCCCTCCACTTT.